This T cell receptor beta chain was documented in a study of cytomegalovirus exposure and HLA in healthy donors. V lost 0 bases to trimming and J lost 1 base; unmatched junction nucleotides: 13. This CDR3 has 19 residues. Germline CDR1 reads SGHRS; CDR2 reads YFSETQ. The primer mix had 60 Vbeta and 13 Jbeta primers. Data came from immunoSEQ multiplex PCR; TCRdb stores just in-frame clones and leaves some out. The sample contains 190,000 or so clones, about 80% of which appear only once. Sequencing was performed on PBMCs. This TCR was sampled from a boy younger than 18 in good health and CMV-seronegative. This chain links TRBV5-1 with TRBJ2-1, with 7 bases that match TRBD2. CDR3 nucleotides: TGCGCCAGCAGCTTGGGCGGGGGTACTCCGGCCAGGTCCTACAATGAGCAGTTCTTC. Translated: CASSLGGGTPARSYNEQFF.